Listed below are T cell receptor beta chains from one sample, sequenced in a study of beta chain features in type 1 diabetes. TCRdb's table, derived via immunoSEQ multiplex PCR, lists solely in-frame clones and lacks some. The sample records over 500,000 clones, less than 20% being singletons. The sample comprised naive CD4+ T cells from blood. Source of these receptors: a man between 18 and 29 years old in good health. Each CDR3 is given with its conserved first and last residue. Each record gives: J gene, D gene, clone size, V gene, CDR3 protein, CDR3 DNA. A D gene is named only where the DNA matches it firmly. Clone size, where shown, is once, few, many, or a class for clones that have expanded.

TRBJ1-1 . few TRBV6-5 CASSYEGYTEAFF TGTGCCAGCAGTTACGAGGGGTACACTGAAGCTTTCTTT
TRBJ1-2 TRBD1 . TRBV28 CASSLDRGYTF TGTGCCAGCAGTTTGGACAGGGGCTACACCTTC
TRBJ2-3 TRBD1 few TRBV9 CASSTRWTGDTDTQYF TGTGCCAGCAGCACCCGATGGACAGGGGACACAGATACGCAGTATTTT
TRBJ2-3 TRBD2 . TRBV5-1 CASETTSGELPDTQYF TGCGCCAGCGAGACGACTAGCGGGGAATTACCAGATACGCAGTATTTT
TRBJ2-5 . . TRBV11-2 CASSAGLRETQYF TGTGCCAGCAGCGCGGGACTCCGAGAGACCCAGTACTTC
TRBJ2-3 . . TRBV5-4 CASSLDLTLPGGTDTQYF TGTGCCAGCAGCTTGGATTTGACGCTACCAGGAGGTACAGATACGCAGTATTTT
TRBJ2-5 . . TRBV7-2 CASRSSRGEETQYF TGTGCCAGCAGGTCTTCCCGAGGCGAAGAGACCCAGTACTTC
TRBJ2-7 TRBD2 . TRBV27 CASSLYSGRFYEQYF TGTGCCAGCAGTTTATACAGCGGGAGGTTCTACGAGCAGTACTTC
TRBJ2-3 TRBD2 . TRBV6-5 CASRQRGLTDTQYF TGTGCCAGCAGGCAGCGGGGGTTGACAGATACGCAGTATTTT
TRBJ2-7 TRBD2 . TRBV19 CASKIGLAGEYEQYF TGTGCCAGTAAGATCGGACTAGCGGGAGAATACGAGCAGTACTTC
TRBJ1-2 . few TRBV7-2 CASSLGYGSIRANYGYTF TGTGCCAGCAGCTTAGGCTACGGGTCCATCCGGGCTAACTATGGCTACACCTTC
TRBJ2-5 TRBD1 few TRBV7-2 CASSTGTGVGETQYF TGTGCCAGCAGCACCGGGACAGGGGTCGGGGAGACCCAGTACTTC
TRBJ2-7 . few TRBV5-6 CASSFLGAPYEQYF TGTGCCAGCAGCTTTCTGGGGGCCCCCTACGAGCAGTACTTC
TRBJ2-5 . few TRBV9 CASSVGASSQETQYF TGTGCCAGCAGCGTAGGGGCCTCCAGCCAAGAGACCCAGTACTTC
TRBJ2-3 TRBD1 . TRBV7-9 CASSSGTGVSDTQYF TGTGCCAGCAGCTCCGGGACAGGGGTTTCAGATACGCAGTATTTT
TRBJ2-5 TRBD2 . TRBV11-2 CASSPGLAGGQETQYF TGTGCCAGCAGCCCGGGACTAGCGGGAGGGCAAGAGACCCAGTACTTC
TRBJ2-4 TRBD1 few TRBV9 CASSAPRDRVGKNIQYF TGTGCCAGCAGCGCGCCTCGGGACAGGGTCGGCAAAAACATTCAGTACTTC
TRBJ2-3 TRBD2 few TRBV7-9 CASSPRGRGARTDTQYF TGTGCCAGCAGCCCGCGGGGGCGGGGGGCACGCACAGATACGCAGTATTTT
TRBJ1-5 . . TRBV7-9 CASSTLFPRDNQPQHF TGTGCCAGCAGCACACTCTTCCCCCGGGACAATCAGCCCCAGCATTTT
TRBJ1-2 . . TRBV11-2 CASRSGGQRNYGYTF TGTGCCAGCAGGTCCGGAGGACAGCGTAACTATGGCTACACCTTC
TRBJ2-7 . . TRBV28 CASTNRAHEQYF TGTGCCAGCACGAACAGGGCCCACGAGCAGTACTTC
TRBJ2-5 . . TRBV7-9 CASSRGAQETQYF TGTGCCAGCAGCCGGGGGGCCCAAGAGACCCAGTACTTC
TRBJ2-6 . . TRBV6-5 CASGTQANVLTF TGTGCCAGCGGAACACAGGCCAACGTCCTGACTTTC
TRBJ2-3 . . TRBV18 CASSLRAGKGDTQYF TGTGCCAGCTCATTACGGGCAGGGAAGGGAGATACGCAGTATTTT
TRBJ1-1 TRBD1 few TRBV15 CASGQGPKLNTEAFF TGTGCCTCCGGACAGGGGCCGAAGTTGAACACTGAAGCTTTCTTT
TRBJ2-2 TRBD1 . TRBV9 CASSGNRDRAANTGELFF TGTGCCAGCAGCGGGAACCGGGACAGGGCCGCGAACACCGGGGAGCTGTTTTTT
TRBJ2-1 . . TRBV29-1 CSVVRISYNEQFF TGCAGCGTTGTTAGGATCTCCTACAATGAGCAGTTCTTC
TRBJ2-5 . . TRBV7-3 CASSSGLQETQYF TGTGCCAGCAGCTCAGGGTTACAAGAGACCCAGTACTTC
TRBJ2-1 TRBD1 many TRBV7-2 CASSLDRGSYNEQFF TGTGCCAGCAGCTTAGACAGGGGGTCCTACAATGAGCAGTTCTTC
TRBJ2-2 . . TRBV7-2 CASRPDTNTGELFF TGTGCCAGCAGACCAGACACGAACACCGGGGAGCTGTTTTTT
TRBJ2-7 . few TRBV25-1 CASSVNYEQYF TGTGCCAGCAGTGTTAACTACGAGCAGTACTTC
TRBJ2-6 TRBD1 few TRBV19 CASSQTGGANVLTF TGTGCCAGTAGTCAGACAGGGGGAGCCAACGTCCTGACTTTC
TRBJ1-5 TRBD1 . TRBV18 CASSPSGQYSNQPQHF TGTGCCAGCTCACCATCGGGACAGTATAGCAATCAGCCCCAGCATTTT
TRBJ2-3 . . TRBV11-3 CASSFTGPDTQYF TGTGCCAGCAGCTTTACAGGGCCAGATACGCAGTATTTT
TRBJ2-1 . . TRBV10-3 CAIRSTLNEQFF TGTGCCATCAGATCTACTCTCAATGAGCAGTTCTTC
TRBJ2-6 . few TRBV5-1 CASSLAPSASFQGNVLTF TGCGCCAGCAGCTTGGCCCCGTCGGCTAGTTTCCAGGGCAACGTCCTGACTTTC
TRBJ2-5 . few TRBV9 CASSVSSNRYQETQYF TGTGCCAGCAGCGTCAGTTCGAATAGGTACCAAGAGACCCAGTACTTC
TRBJ2-3 TRBD2 few TRBV4-3 CASSQGTSGTLGTDTQYF TGCGCCAGCAGCCAAGGGACTAGCGGGACCCTGGGCACAGATACGCAGTATTTT
TRBJ1-2 TRBD1 . TRBV7-2 CASSSSRGFYGYTF TGTGCCAGCAGCTCGAGCAGGGGGTTCTATGGCTACACCTTC
TRBJ2-1 . . TRBV7-2 CASSLLWRDNEQFF TGTGCCAGCAGCTTACTCTGGCGGGACAATGAGCAGTTCTTC
TRBJ1-1 TRBD1 . TRBV5-1 CASSLLQGSNTEAFF TGCGCCAGCAGCTTGCTACAGGGGTCTAACACTGAAGCTTTCTTT
TRBJ2-2 TRBD1 . TRBV7-7 CASSPRQGPGELFF TGTGCTAGCAGCCCCAGACAGGGCCCCGGGGAGCTGTTTTTT
TRBJ1-5 TRBD1 . TRBV18 CASSPRDSPLHF TGTGCCAGCTCACCACGGGACAGCCCTTTGCATTTT
TRBJ2-7 . . TRBV6-5 CASRETGAYEQYF TGTGCCAGCAGGGAGACGGGGGCCTACGAGCAGTACTTC
TRBJ2-1 TRBD2 . TRBV28 CASRSGLAGYNEQFF TGTGCCAGCAGAAGCGGACTAGCAGGTTACAATGAGCAGTTCTTC
TRBJ2-1 TRBD2 . TRBV19 CASSFGTSGGLEQFF TGTGCCAGTAGTTTCGGGACTAGCGGGGGGCTAGAGCAGTTCTTC
TRBJ2-1 TRBD2 few TRBV5-1 CASSSTGPSGSRYEQFF TGCGCCAGCAGCTCGACAGGGCCTAGCGGGAGTAGATATGAGCAGTTCTTC
TRBJ2-1 TRBD2 . TRBV9 CASSATSGSIAYNEQFF TGTGCCAGCAGCGCGACTAGCGGGAGTATAGCCTACAATGAGCAGTTCTTC
TRBJ2-7 TRBD1 . TRBV7-2 CASSHRTGGPYEQYF TGTGCCAGCAGCCACCGGACAGGGGGACCCTACGAGCAGTACTTC
TRBJ2-5 . . TRBV4-2 CASSLVRDSWETQYF TGTGCCAGCAGCCTGGTACGAGACTCATGGGAGACCCAGTACTTC
TRBJ2-7 TRBD1 . TRBV6-5 CASSGGGQGPYEQYF TGTGCCAGCAGTGGGGGAGGACAGGGCCCCTACGAGCAGTACTTC
TRBJ1-2 . few TRBV7-3 CASSLADGGYTF TGTGCCAGCAGCCTCGCAGACGGGGGCTACACCTTC
TRBJ1-1 . . TRBV28 CASRTWGGPSTEAFF TGTGCCAGCCGAACGTGGGGGGGCCCGAGCACTGAAGCTTTCTTT
TRBJ1-3 . . TRBV28 CVSTGNTIYF TGTGTCAGTACTGGAAACACCATATATTTT
TRBJ2-5 . . TRBV9 CASSAEEAQYF TGTGCCAGCAGCGCGGAGGAGGCCCAGTACTTC
TRBJ2-7 TRBD1 few TRBV7-2 CASSLATGTGFHEQYF TGTGCCAGCAGCTTAGCGACCGGGACAGGGTTCCACGAGCAGTACTTC
TRBJ1-5 . . TRBV5-1 CASSPTGLEQPQHF TGCGCCAGCAGCCCGACAGGTCTTGAACAGCCCCAGCATTTT
TRBJ1-4 . few TRBV4-3 CASSQGPTGVRPSSNEKLFF TGCGCCAGCAGCCAAGGCCCCACGGGTGTTAGGCCCTCTTCTAATGAAAAACTGTTTTTT
TRBJ2-7 . . TRBV7-2 CASSLVAAYEQYF TGTGCCAGCAGCTTAGTGGCCGCCTACGAGCAGTACTTC